This TCR beta chain was recovered during a study of T cell changes during pregnancy in multiple sclerosis. The CDR3 contains 11 residues. The ends were cut back, 4 bases at V and 7 bases at J, with 2 bases in the middle. CDR1 is MDHEN and CDR2 is SYDVKM in the germline V gene. TCRdb's table, derived via immunoSEQ multiplex PCR, lists solely in-frame clones and lacks some. This table holds about 100,000 clones, 92% found once. The origin of this receptor is a female donor with multiple sclerosis, enrolled in a pregnancy study. V usage is TRBV28 and J usage is TRBJ1-6; no clear D gene. The sample was peripheral blood, taken after pregnancy. CDR3 DNA sequence: TGTGCCAGCAGTTCGAATTCACCCCTCCACTTT. This sequence encodes CASSSNSPLHF.